The clone carrying this T cell receptor (beta chain) was seen repeatedly, ten times or more. The antigen is not known. This entry comes from a study of metastatic and nonmetastatic thyroid tumors. Until they underwent thyroid surgery, no patient had received any treatment. Germline V CDR1 and CDR2: ENHRY, SYGVKD. V was clipped by 8 bases and J by 0 bases, with 10 bases between them. CDR3 length: 14 amino acids. Study-wide points: When malignant thyroid tumors were compared with benign nodules, TCR beta diversity was reportedly significantly higher in the malignant tumors. This held in both blood and tumor samples.

In the authors' workflow: A distant-metastasis classifier for papillary thyroid cancer was built using CDR3 differences across clinicopathological groups. With MiXCR, TCRdb reprocessed the PCR reads. The V and J calls here are based on TCRdb, not the publication. The sample contains about 39,000 clones, 9% to 14% of which appear only once. This TCR derives from a male donor with papillary thyroid cancer or a benign thyroid nodule (not recorded which). Some clones in this sample may be carry-over from other donors' samples. The sequenced sample was blood. The genes are TRBV10-3 and TRBJ1-4; D is possibly TRBD1 (6 bases). The CDR3 protein is CAIGRDTTNEKLFF. The CDR3 nucleotides are TGTGCCATCGGTCGGGACACAACTAATGAAAAACTGTTTTTT.